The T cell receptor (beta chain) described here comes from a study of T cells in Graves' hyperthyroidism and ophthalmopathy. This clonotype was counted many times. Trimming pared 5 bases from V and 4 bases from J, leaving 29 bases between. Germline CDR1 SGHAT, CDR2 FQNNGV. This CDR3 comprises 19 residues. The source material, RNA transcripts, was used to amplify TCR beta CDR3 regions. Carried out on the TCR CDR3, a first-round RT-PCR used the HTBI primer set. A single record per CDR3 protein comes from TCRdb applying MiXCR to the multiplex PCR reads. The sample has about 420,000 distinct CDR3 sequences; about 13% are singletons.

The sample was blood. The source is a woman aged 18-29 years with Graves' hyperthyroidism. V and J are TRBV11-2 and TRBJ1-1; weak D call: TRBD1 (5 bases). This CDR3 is CASSPRIGSQFGDGTEAFF. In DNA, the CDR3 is TGTGCCAGCAGCCCACGTATAGGTAGTCAATTTGGGGACGGCACTGAAGCTTTCTTT.